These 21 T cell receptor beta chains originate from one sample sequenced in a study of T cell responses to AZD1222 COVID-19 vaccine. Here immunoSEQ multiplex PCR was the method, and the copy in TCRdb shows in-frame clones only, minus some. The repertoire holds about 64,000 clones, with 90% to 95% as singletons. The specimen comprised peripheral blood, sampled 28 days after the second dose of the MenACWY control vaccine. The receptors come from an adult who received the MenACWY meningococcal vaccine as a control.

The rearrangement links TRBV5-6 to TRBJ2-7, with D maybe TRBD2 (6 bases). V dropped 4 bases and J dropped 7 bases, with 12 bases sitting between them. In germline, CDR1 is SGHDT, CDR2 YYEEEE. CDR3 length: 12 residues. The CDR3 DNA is TGTGCCAGCAGCGCTGGCGGAGGGGAGCAGTACTTC. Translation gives CASSAGGGEQYF. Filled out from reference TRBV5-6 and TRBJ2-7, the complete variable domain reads DAGVTQSPTHLIKTRGQQVTLRCSPKSGHDTVSWYQQALGQGPQFIFQYYEEEERQRGNFPDRFSGHQFPNYSSELNVNALLLGDSALYLCASSAGGGEQYFGPGTRLTVT.

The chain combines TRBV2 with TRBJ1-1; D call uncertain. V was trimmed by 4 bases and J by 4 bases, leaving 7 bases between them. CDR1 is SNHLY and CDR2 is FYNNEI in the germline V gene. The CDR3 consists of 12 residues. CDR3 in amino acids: CASSGGFTEAFF. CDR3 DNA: TGTGCCAGCAGTGGTGGGTTCACTGAAGCTTTCTTT.

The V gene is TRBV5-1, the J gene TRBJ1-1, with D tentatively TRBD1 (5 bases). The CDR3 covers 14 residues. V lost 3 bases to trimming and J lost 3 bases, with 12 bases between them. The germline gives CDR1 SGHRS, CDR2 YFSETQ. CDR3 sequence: CASSSGYLDTEAFF. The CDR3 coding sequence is TGCGCCAGCAGCTCAGGGTACTTGGACACTGAAGCTTTCTTT.

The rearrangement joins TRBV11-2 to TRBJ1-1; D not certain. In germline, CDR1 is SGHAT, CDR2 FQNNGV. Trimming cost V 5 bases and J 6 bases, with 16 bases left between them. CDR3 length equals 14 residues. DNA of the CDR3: TGTGCCAGCAGCCCCTATGGAACGGCCCCTGAAGCTTTCTTT. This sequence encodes CASSPYGTAPEAFF.

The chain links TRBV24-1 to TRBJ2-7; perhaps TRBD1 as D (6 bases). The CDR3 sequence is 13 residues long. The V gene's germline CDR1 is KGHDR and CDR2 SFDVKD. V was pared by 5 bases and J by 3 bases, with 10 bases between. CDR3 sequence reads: CATSAVDSYEQYF. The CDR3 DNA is TGTGCCACCAGTGCCGTGGACAGCTACGAGCAGTACTTC.

The CDR3 sequence: CASSAARGYGYTF. The CDR3 bases are TGTGCCAGCAGTGCGGCTCGAGGTTACGGCTACACCTTC. The rearrangement joins TRBV25-1 to TRBJ1-2, with D unclear. Germline-derived CDR1 and CDR2 are MGHDK and SYGVNS. This CDR3 region has 13 residues. Trimming took off 4 bases at V and 8 bases at J, with 14 bases between the two ends.

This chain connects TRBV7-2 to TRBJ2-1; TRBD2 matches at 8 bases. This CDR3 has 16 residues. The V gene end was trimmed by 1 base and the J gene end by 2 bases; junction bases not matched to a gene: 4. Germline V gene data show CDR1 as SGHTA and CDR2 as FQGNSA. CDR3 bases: TGTGCCAGCAGCTTAGGGGGGACTAGACCCTACAATGAGCAGTTCTTC. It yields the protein CASSLGGTRPYNEQFF.

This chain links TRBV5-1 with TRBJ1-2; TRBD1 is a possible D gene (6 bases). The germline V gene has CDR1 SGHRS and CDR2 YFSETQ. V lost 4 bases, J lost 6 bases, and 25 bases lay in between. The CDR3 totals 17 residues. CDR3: CASSPSGDGPLFNGYTF. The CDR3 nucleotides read TGCGCCAGCAGCCCGTCAGGGGACGGACCACTCTTTAATGGCTACACCTTC.

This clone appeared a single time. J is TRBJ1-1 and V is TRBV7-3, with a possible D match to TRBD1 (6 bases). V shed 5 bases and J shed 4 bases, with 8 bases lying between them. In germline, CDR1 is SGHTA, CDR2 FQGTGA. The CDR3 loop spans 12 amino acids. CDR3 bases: TGTGCCAGCAGCCTCAGGGGCACTGAAGCTTTCTTT. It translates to CASSLRGTEAFF.

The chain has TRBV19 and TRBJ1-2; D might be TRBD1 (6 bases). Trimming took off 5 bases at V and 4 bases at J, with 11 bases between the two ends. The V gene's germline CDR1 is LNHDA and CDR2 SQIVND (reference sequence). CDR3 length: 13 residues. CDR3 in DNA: TGTGCCAGTAGTCCCCGGGACACCTATGGCTACACCTTC. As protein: CASSPRDTYGYTF.

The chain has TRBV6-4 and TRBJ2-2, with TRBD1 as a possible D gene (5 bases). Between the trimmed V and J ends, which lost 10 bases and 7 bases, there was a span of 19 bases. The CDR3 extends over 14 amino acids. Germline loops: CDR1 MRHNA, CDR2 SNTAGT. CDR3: CANQGPPLSGELFF. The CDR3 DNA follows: TGTGCCAACCAGGGCCCTCCGTTGAGCGGGGAGCTGTTTTTT.

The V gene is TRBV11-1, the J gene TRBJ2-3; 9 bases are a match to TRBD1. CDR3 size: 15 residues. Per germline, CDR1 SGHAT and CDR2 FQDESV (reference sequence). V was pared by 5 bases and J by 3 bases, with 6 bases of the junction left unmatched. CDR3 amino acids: CASSPGQGKTDTQYF. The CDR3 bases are TGTGCCAGCAGCCCGGGACAGGGAAAGACAGATACGCAGTATTTT.

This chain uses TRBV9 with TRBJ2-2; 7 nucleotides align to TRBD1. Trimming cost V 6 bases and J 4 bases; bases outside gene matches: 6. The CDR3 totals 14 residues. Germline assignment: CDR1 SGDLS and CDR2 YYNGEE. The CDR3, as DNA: TGTGCCAGCACCCGACAGGGCAGCACCGGGGAGCTGTTTTTT. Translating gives CASTRQGSTGELFF.

The CDR3 protein is CASSQAASYEQYF. In DNA form, the CDR3 reads TGTGCCAGCAGCCAAGCGGCTTCCTACGAGCAGTACTTC. The chain recombines TRBV12-3 or TRBV12-4 with TRBJ2-7; a possible D gene is TRBD2 (5 bases). The V gene lost 6 bases and the J gene lost 1 base, with 10 bases spanning the gap. CDR3 length: 13 residues.

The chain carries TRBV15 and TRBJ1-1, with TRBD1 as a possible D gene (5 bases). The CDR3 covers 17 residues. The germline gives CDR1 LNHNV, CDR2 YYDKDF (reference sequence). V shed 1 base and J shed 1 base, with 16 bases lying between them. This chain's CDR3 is CATSRAFDRPANTEAFF. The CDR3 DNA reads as TGTGCCACCAGCAGAGCCTTCGACAGACCTGCGAACACTGAAGCTTTCTTT.

CDR3: CASSWDSNQPQHF. The CDR3 DNA sequence: TGTGCCAGCTCATGGGACAGCAATCAGCCCCAGCATTTT. The chain is built from TRBV18 and TRBJ1-5; D may be TRBD1 (5 bases). The germline V and J ends were trimmed by 5 bases and 1 base, with 6 bases remaining between them. The CDR3 spans 13 residues. Germline CDR1 is KGHSH and CDR2 is LQKENI.

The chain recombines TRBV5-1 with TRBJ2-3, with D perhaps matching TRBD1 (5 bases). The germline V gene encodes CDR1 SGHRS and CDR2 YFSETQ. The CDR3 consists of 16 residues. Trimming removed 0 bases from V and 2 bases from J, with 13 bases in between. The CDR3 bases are TGCGCCAGCAGCTTGGATTTTCAGGGTAACACAGATACGCAGTATTTT. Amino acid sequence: CASSLDFQGNTDTQYF.

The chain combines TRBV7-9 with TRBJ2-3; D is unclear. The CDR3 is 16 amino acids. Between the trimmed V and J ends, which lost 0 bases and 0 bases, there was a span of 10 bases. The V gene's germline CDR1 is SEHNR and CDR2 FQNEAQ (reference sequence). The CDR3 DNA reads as TGTGCCAGCAGCTTAGCGGGTGGCAGGAGCACAGATACGCAGTATTTT. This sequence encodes CASSLAGGRSTDTQYF.

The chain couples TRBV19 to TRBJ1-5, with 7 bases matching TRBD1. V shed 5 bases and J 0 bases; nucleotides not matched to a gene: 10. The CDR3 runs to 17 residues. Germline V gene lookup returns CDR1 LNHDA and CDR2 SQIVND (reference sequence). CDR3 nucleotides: TGTGCCAGTAGTGTCTCGTCGGGGACAGATAGCAATCAGCCCCAGCATTTT. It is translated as CASSVSSGTDSNQPQHF.

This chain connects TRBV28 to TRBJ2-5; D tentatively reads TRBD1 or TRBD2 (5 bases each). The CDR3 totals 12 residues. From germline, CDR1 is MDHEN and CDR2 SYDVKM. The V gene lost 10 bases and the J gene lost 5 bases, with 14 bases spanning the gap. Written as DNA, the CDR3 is TGTGCCACGGGGCAGGAGGACGAGACCCAGTACTTC. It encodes CATGQEDETQYF. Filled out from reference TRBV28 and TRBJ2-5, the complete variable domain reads DVKVTQSSRYLVKRTGEKVFLECVQDMDHENMFWYRQDPGLGLRLIYFSYDVKMKEKGDIPEGYSVSREKKERFSLILESASTNQTSMYLCATGQEDETQYFGPGTRLLVL.

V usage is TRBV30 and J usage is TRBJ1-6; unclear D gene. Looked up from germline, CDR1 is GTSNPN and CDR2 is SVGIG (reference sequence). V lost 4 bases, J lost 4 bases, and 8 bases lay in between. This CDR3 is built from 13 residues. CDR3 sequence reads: CAWMAAYNSPLHF. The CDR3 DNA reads TGTGCCTGGATGGCAGCGTATAATTCACCCCTCCACTTT.